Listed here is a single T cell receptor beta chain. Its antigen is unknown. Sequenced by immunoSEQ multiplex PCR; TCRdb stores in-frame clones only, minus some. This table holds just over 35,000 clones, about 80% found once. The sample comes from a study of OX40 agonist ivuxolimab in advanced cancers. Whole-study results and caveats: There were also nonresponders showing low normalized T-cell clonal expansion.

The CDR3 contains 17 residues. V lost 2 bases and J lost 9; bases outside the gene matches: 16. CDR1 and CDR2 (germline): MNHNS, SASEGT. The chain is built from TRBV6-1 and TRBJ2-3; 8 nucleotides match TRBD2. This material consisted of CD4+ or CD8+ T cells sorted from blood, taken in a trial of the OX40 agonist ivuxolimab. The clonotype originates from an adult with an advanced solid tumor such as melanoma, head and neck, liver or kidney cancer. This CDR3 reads CASSESGGPILTVTQYF. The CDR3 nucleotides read TGTGCCAGCAGTGAATCGGGAGGGCCGATCTTGACTGTGACGCAGTATTTT.